This T cell receptor beta chain was obtained from a study of shared clonotypes between healthy human individuals (dated by TCRdb to about 2020). Looking at the study overall: A couple of women and a few men aged 18 to 49 years were included in the cohort. Each donor's leukapheresis produced roughly between roughly 0.94 and 9.5 billion PBMCs. To increase sequencing depth and limit assay-specific biases, TCR repertoire library preparation and sequencing were carried out by different laboratories using diverse techniques. For each donor, three plates each were used for CD4 naive and CD4 memory, two plates were used for CD8 naive, and one plate was used for CD8 memory. To estimate repertoire size and how much clonotypes are shared between individuals, the study performed deep sequencing of blood TCR repertoires from five healthy adults.

CD8 naive samples were obtained by positive selection for CCR7 among CD45RO-negative cells, yielding a CD45RA+CCR7+ population from which TemRA cells were excluded. Healthy HIV-negative adults with no recently reported acute infections or vaccinations were included as donors. All donors were Caucasian adults living in Nashville, Tennessee, USA. Blood was obtained by leukapheresis, after which PBMCs were separated by Ficoll-Histopaque density gradient centrifugation and cryopreserved in liquid nitrogen vapor phase. Analytical flow cytometry was used to check the purity and quantity of each magnetically sorted T cell population. Each sorted fraction had its genomic DNA isolated and then quantified by UV absorbance on a Nanodrop 2000c. Worth noting for this clone: The specificity of this receptor is unknown. Nothing much larger sits one base from this clone, and base qualities are not available.

Summary of the overall study and its limitations: Clonotypes shared by all four sorted-subset donors showed higher generation probabilities than non-shared clonotypes. Incomplete sequencing was indicated by rarefaction of sorted-subset datasets, despite the large sequencing depth. Because the study included a small number of donors, the genetic and exposure-history diversity represented was limited. Estimated clonotype richness was generally larger for naive than for memory subsets. Around 5% of naive CD4, 3.5% of naive CD8, about 2.4% of memory CD4, and approximately 0.39% of memory CD8 clonotypes were shared across several donors. Sampling was limited to blood, and TCR repertoires in tissue likely differ from TCR repertoires in blood. Pairwise subsampling indicated that sequencing depth was expected to affect the degree of clonotype sharing among donors.

TCR CDR3 regions were amplified from genomic DNA by multiplex PCR using the deep immunoSEQ assay. Extracted genomic DNA from each cell subset was spread evenly across all wells of several immunoSEQ 96-well plates, with each plate serving as a replicate. For sorted subsets, each replicate PCR was loaded with about 0.2 ug genomic DNA, equivalent to about 30,000 T cell genomes. Purified libraries were quantified with a Qubit 3.0 fluorometer, sized on a Bioanalyzer 2100, and re-quantified with the KAPA Library Quantification kit. Every immunoSEQ 96-well plate was sequenced on a dedicated single-read 150-cycle Illumina NextSeq 550 flow cell. For the original study's pipeline: Because the immunoSEQ output included only junctional sequences and no quality scores, the filtering could not be the same as the filtering used for full-length reads. To assign V/J genes and CDR3, sequences were annotated using PyIR, a Python wrapper for IgBLAST v1.9, with IMGT germline references. Reads were removed for weak V/J assignments (E-value above 1e-6), missing CDR3, stop codons, out-of-frame junctions, or ambiguous translated residues. V3J clonotypes were defined as sequences sharing the same inferred V gene, J gene, and CDR3 amino acid sequence. To compute the percentage overlap between repertoires, the number of shared unique clonotypes was divided by the size of the smaller repertoire. Three approaches were used to assess repertoire richness: RTK rarefaction, the Chao1 estimator, and Recon v2.1 estimates of unobserved clonotypes. Generation probabilities were computed with OLGA for all TCRbeta clonotypes obtained by the gDNA method from four donors. TCRdb provides this immuneACCESS table in a form limited to in-frame rearrangements. Some clones are lacking; in checked studies, under half of them reflect an unresolved V gene, and why the rest are absent is not known. For V, J and clone size, that table is used; D and trimming come from the DNA. Counted in this sample were 1.5 million to 2.5 million clones; about 94% of them appeared once. Approximately 1% of the sample belongs to the ten largest clones.

From the cysteine through the phenylalanine, the CDR3 covers 15 amino acids. The read is trimmed to its CDR3 DNA, 45 bases read in frame from base 1. Taken from the germline V gene (reference sequence), the CDR1 and CDR2 loops are LNHNV and YYDKDF. The junction shows trimming of 5 bases on V and 5 bases on J, and the gene matches do not reach 9 bases of it. The clonotype originates from a man in his late teens or twenties in good health. Material: naive CD8+ T cells sorted from blood. Reading the label with the study, this specimen's cell subset or site is: CD45RA+CCR7+. Here the chain combines TRBV15 and TRBJ1-1, with 9 central nucleotides matching TRBD1. The nucleotide sequence is TGTGCCACCAGCCGACCGGGACAGGGAGTAACTGAAGCTTTCTTT. The resulting protein is CATSRPGQGVTEAFF.